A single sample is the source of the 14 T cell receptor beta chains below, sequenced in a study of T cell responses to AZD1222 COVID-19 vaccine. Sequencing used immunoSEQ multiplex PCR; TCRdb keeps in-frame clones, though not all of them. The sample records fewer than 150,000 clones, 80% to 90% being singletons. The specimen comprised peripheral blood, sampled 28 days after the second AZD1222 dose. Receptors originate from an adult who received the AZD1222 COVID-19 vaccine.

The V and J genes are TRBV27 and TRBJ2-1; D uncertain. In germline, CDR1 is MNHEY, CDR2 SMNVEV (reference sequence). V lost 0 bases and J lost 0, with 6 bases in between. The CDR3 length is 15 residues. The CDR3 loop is CASSLSNNSYNEQFF. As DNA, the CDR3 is TGTGCCAGCAGTTTATCAAACAACTCCTACAATGAGCAGTTCTTC.

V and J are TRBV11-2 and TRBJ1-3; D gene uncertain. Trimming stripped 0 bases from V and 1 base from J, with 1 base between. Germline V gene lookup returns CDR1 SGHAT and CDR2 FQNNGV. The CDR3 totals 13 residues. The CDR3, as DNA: TGTGCCAGCAGCTTAGAATCTGGAAACACCATATATTTT. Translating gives CASSLESGNTIYF.

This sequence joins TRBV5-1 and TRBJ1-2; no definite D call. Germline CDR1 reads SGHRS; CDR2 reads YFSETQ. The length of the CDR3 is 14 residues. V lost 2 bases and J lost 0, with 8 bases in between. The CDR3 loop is CASSLQHSNYGYTF. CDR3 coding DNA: TGCGCCAGCAGCTTACAGCATTCTAACTATGGCTACACCTTC.

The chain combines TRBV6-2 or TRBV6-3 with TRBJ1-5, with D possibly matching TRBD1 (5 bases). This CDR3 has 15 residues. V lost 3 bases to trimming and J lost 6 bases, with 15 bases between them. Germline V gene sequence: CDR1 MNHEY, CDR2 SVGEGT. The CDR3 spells CASSYIGGEGQPQHF. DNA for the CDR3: TGTGCCAGCAGTTATATCGGGGGAGAGGGTCAGCCCCAGCATTTT.

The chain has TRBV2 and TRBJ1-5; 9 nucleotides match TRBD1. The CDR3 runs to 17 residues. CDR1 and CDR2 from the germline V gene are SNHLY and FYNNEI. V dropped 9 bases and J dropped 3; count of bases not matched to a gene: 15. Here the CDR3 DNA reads TGTGCCAGTGCGGGTGGAGGGACAGGGAGGGCCAATCAGCCCCAGCATTTT. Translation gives CASAGGGTGRANQPQHF.

The DNA of the CDR3 is TGTGCCAGCAAAACTAGCGGGAGGCACGAGCAGTACTTC. Amino acid sequence: CASKTSGRHEQYF. This sequence joins TRBV2 and TRBJ2-7; 12 bases are shared with TRBD2. The CDR3 has 13 amino acids. With 7 bases clipped from V and 5 bases from J, the junction kept 3 bases outside the gene matches. Looked up from germline, CDR1 is SNHLY and CDR2 is FYNNEI.

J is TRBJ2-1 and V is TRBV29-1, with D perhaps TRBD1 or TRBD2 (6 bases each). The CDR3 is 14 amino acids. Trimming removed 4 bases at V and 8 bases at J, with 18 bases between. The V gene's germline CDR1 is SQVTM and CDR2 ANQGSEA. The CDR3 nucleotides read TGCAGCGTTGTCGGGGGCCGGGGAAGGGATGAGCAGTTCTTC. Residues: CSVVGGRGRDEQFF.

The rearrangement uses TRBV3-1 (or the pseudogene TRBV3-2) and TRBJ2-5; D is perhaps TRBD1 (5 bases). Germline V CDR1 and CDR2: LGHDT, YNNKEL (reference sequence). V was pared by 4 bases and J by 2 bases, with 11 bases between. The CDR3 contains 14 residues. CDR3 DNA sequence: TGTGCCAGCAGCCCCCGGACACTGCAAGAGACCCAGTACTTC. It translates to CASSPRTLQETQYF.

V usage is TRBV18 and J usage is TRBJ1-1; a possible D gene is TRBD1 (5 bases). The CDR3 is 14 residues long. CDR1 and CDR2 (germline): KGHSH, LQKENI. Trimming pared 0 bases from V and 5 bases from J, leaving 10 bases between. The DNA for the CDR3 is TGTGCCAGCTCACCACCGTTGCGGGGGACTGAAGCTTTCTTT. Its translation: CASSPPLRGTEAFF.

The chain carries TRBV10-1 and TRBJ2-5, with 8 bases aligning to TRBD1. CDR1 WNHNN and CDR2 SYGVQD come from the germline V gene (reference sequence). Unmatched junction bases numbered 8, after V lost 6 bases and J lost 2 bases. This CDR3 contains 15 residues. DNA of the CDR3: TGCGCCAGCAGCCCCGGGACAGGCCATCAAGAGACCCAGTACTTC. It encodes CASSPGTGHQETQYF.

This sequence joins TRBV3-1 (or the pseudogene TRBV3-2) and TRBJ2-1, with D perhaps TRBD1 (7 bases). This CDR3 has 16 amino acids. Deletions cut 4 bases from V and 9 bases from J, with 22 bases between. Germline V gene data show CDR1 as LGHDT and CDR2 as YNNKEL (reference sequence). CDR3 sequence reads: CASSRSQGGVEGEQFF. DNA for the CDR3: TGTGCCAGCAGCCGATCCCAGGGGGGAGTAGAGGGTGAGCAGTTCTTC.

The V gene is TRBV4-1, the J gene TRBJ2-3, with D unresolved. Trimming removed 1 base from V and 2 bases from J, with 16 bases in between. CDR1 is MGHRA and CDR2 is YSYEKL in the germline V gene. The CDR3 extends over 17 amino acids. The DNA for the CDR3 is TGCGCCAGCAGCCAAGTCCTGGGTGGGATGAACACAGATACGCAGTATTTT. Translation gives CASSQVLGGMNTDTQYF.

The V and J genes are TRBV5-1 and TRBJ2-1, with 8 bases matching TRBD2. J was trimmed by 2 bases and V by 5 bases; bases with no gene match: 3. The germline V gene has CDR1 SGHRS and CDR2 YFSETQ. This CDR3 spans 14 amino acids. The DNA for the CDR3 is TGCGCCAGCAGTACTAGCGGAGCCTACAATGAGCAGTTCTTC. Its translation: CASSTSGAYNEQFF.

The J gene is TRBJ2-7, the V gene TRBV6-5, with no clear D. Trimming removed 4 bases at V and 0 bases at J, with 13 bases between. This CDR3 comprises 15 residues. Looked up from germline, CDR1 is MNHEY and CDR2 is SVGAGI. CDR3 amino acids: CASSLFSDSSYEQYF. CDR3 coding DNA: TGTGCCAGCAGTTTATTTTCCGATAGCTCCTACGAGCAGTACTTC.